This TCR beta chain is from a study of identical twins. General study results and limits: Twin-shared out-of-frame alpha sequences were enriched for low generation probability.

CDR3 length: 15 residues. CDR1 is MDHEN, CDR2 SYDVKM, per germline. The V and J ends lost 3 bases and 0 bases, in that order; junction bases with no gene match: 2. Each CDR3 protein gets one entry after TCRdb re-called the 5' RACE reads with MiXCR. The top ten hold approximately 1.6% of the sample, which has 640,000 or so distinct CDR3 sequences, 5.5% to 7.5% seen once. A remark on this clonotype: No antigen is known for it.

Sequencing used naive T cells sorted from blood. The rearrangement uses TRBV28 and TRBJ2-7; 10 bases are a match to TRBD1. The clonotype was recovered from a man aged 18 to 30 in good health. The CDR3, as DNA: TGTGCCAGCAGTTTCGGGGACAGGGGCTCCTACGAGCAGTACTTC. Its protein is CASSFGDRGSYEQYF.